One and the same sample provided the 21 T cell receptor beta chains below, sequenced in a study of cytomegalovirus exposure and HLA in healthy donors. PCR employed 60 Vbeta and 13 Jbeta primers. Data came from immunoSEQ multiplex PCR; TCRdb stores just in-frame clones and leaves some out. The repertoire holds roughly 100,000 clones, with about 69% as singletons. Sequences were obtained from PBMCs. The receptors were gathered from a woman aged 18-29 years in good health and CMV-seropositive.

The rearrangement uses TRBV4-2 and TRBJ1-4, with 12 nucleotides matching TRBD1. Per germline, CDR1 LGHNA and CDR2 YNFKEQ. The CDR3 spans 16 residues. V dropped 5 bases and J dropped 5; count of bases not matched to a gene: 6. CDR3 in DNA: TGTGCCAGCAGCTCAAGTGGGACAGGGGGCAATGAAAAACTGTTTTTT. It encodes CASSSSGTGGNEKLFF.

This clone showed up just once. The chain recombines TRBV15 with TRBJ1-5; D is ambiguous. The CDR3 covers 12 residues. Looked up from germline, CDR1 is LNHNV and CDR2 is YYDKDF (reference sequence). Trimming took 5 bases from V and 5 from J, leaving 7 bases between them. CDR3 region: CATSAGDQPQHF. The CDR3 DNA reads TGTGCCACCAGCGCCGGGGATCAGCCCCAGCATTTT.

This clone has more than one count but fewer than ten. The same CDR3 arises from other DNA sequences in this sample as well. This chain links TRBV6-5 with TRBJ1-1, with D possibly being TRBD1 (5 bases). Trimming stripped 0 bases from V and 6 bases from J, with 8 bases between. Germline CDR1 MNHEY, CDR2 SVGAGI. The CDR3 runs 13 residues. CDR3 protein: CASSYSAGAEAFF. CDR3 in DNA: TGTGCCAGCAGTTACTCGGCGGGGGCTGAAGCTTTCTTT.

The chain links TRBV27 to TRBJ2-5; no clear D gene. CDR1 is MNHEY and CDR2 is SMNVEV in the germline V gene (reference sequence). The CDR3 extends over 16 amino acids. V was cut by 2 bases and J by 7 bases, with 20 bases left in between. DNA for the CDR3: TGTGCCAGCAGTTTAAACTGGGCAGACACGTTGGGGACCCAGTACTTC. Its translation: CASSLNWADTLGTQYF.

This clone was seen only a few times. Within the sample, other DNA sequences also encode this same CDR3. This chain links TRBV9 with TRBJ2-1; 9 bases are shared with TRBD2. The V segment lost 4 bases and the J segment 1 base; nucleotides outside the gene matches: 3. The CDR3 sequence is 15 residues long. Germline lookup yields CDR1 SGDLS and CDR2 YYNGEE. CDR3: CASSPAGGSYNEQFF. In nucleotides, the CDR3 is TGTGCCAGCAGCCCCGCGGGAGGGTCCTACAATGAGCAGTTCTTC.

Only one count was recorded for this clone. The chain has TRBV19 and TRBJ1-4; D perhaps matches TRBD1 (6 bases). Trimming removed 8 bases at V and 6 bases at J, with 13 bases between. Germline loops: CDR1 LNHDA, CDR2 SQIVND (reference sequence). This CDR3 has 13 residues. CDR3 nucleotides: TGTGCCAGTCGAGGGGGTTGGGATGAAAAACTGTTTTTT. Amino acids: CASRGGWDEKLFF.

In the case of this clone: Other DNA sequences from this sample encode an identical CDR3 as well. This chain connects TRBV5-6 to TRBJ1-1; perhaps TRBD1 as D (5 bases). V dropped 0 bases and J dropped 1 base, with 10 bases sitting between them. This CDR3 is built from 15 residues. Looked up from germline, CDR1 is SGHDT and CDR2 is YYEEEE. The CDR3 spells CASSLDAGSNTEAFF. CDR3 coding DNA: TGTGCCAGCAGCTTGGACGCAGGGTCGAACACTGAAGCTTTCTTT.

This clone was seen many times. This chain links TRBV6-6 with TRBJ2-1; D is undetermined. CDR1 is MNHNY and CDR2 is SVGAGI in the germline V gene (reference sequence). Trimming took off 0 bases at V and 7 bases at J, with 10 bases between the two ends. The length of the CDR3 is 14 residues. CDR3 protein: CASSYSTGWNEQFF. The CDR3 nucleotides are TGTGCCAGCAGTTACTCGACTGGTTGGAATGAGCAGTTCTTC.

This clone was detected only a few times. The chain carries TRBV4-3 and TRBJ2-5; perhaps TRBD2 as D (6 bases). With the DNA end fitting TRBJ2-7 better, the J assignment may be wrong. CDR3 length equals 18 residues. CDR1 is LGHNA, CDR2 YSLEER, per germline. CDR3 nucleotides: TGCGCCAGCAGCCAAATAGGCTTTAAGGCGGGACCTGGGAACGAGCAGTACTTC. Translated: CASSQIGFKAGPGNEQYF.

The table lists this clone with many counts. V gene TRBV6-1 combines with J gene TRBJ2-2; 8 bases align to TRBD2. The length of the CDR3 is 15 residues. V shed 5 bases, J shed 5 bases, and the junction held 7 bases outside the gene matches. Germline values: CDR1 MNHNS, CDR2 SASEGT. CDR3 protein: CASSRRGAGTGELFF. In DNA form, the CDR3 reads TGTGCCAGCAGTCGGCGGGGGGCGGGGACCGGGGAGCTGTTTTTT.

J is TRBJ2-7 and V is TRBV7-8; D is ambiguous. Germline CDR1 and CDR2: SGHVS and FQNEAQ. There are 14 residues in the CDR3. Trimming removed 4 bases at V and 4 bases at J, with 14 bases between. In nucleotides, the CDR3 is TGTGCCAGCAGCTCAGCCTTCCCCCTTTACGAGCAGTACTTC. The encoded protein is CASSSAFPLYEQYF.

J is TRBJ1-2 and V is TRBV28, with 10 nucleotides matching TRBD1. Germline V CDR1 and CDR2: MDHEN, SYDVKM. CDR3 length: 16 residues. V lost 2 bases and J lost 4; bases outside the gene matches: 7. DNA for the CDR3: TGTGCCAGCAGTTTAGGGACAGGGGTAGGTGGCTATGGCTACACCTTC. Its translation: CASSLGTGVGGYGYTF.

J is TRBJ1-1 and V is TRBV6-5; D remains unclear. This CDR3 comprises 13 residues. Per germline, CDR1 MNHEY and CDR2 SVGAGI. V was trimmed by 7 bases and J by 1 base, leaving 10 bases between them. This CDR3 reads CASTQASNTEAFF. In nucleotides, the CDR3 is TGTGCCAGCACCCAGGCGTCGAACACTGAAGCTTTCTTT.

This chain connects TRBV5-5 to TRBJ1-3; 7 bases agree with TRBD1. Germline lookup yields CDR1 SGHKS and CDR2 YYEKEE (reference sequence). J gave up 0 bases and V 5 bases, and 5 bases lay outside the gene matches. The CDR3 contains 15 residues. The CDR3 DNA follows: TGTGCCAGCAGATATGGGACAGACTCTGGAAACACCATATATTTT. It codes for CASRYGTDSGNTIYF.

The chain combines TRBV5-1 with TRBJ1-1; D may be TRBD1 (6 bases). Germline CDR1 SGHRS, CDR2 YFSETQ. The CDR3 length is 15 residues. The V end lost 4 bases, the J end lost 1 base, and 14 bases lay between the germline ends. Here the CDR3 reads CASSGSLGANTEAFF. CDR3 sequence (DNA): TGCGCCAGCAGCGGCAGCCTGGGGGCGAACACTGAAGCTTTCTTT.

The chain combines TRBV5-4 with TRBJ2-3, with 13 bases lining up with TRBD2. The CDR3 sequence is 17 residues long. V trimming: 0 bases; J trimming: 6 bases; junction bases outside the gene matches: 7. Germline V lookup: CDR1 SGHNT, CDR2 YYREEE (reference sequence). The CDR3 reads CASSLARTSGGADTQYF. CDR3 nucleotides: TGTGCCAGCAGCTTGGCAAGAACTAGCGGGGGGGCGGATACGCAGTATTTT. The variable domain in full, with the rest retrieved from reference TRBV5-4 and TRBJ2-3, is ETGVTQSPTHLIKTRGQQVTLRCSSQSGHNTVSWYQQALGQGPQFIFQYYREEENGRGNFPPRFSGLQFPNYSSELNVNALELDDSALYLCASSLARTSGGADTQYFGPGTRLTVL.

The chain joins TRBV2 to TRBJ1-4; 10 positions agree with TRBD1. The J segment lost 8 bases and the V segment lost 10 bases, leaving 13 bases of the junction unmatched. CDR3 length: 15 amino acids. The germline V gene encodes CDR1 SNHLY and CDR2 FYNNEI. CDR3 amino acids: CATLLDRGHEEKLFF. CDR3 nucleotides: TGTGCCACACTTTTAGACAGGGGGCATGAGGAAAAACTGTTTTTT.

The chain is built from TRBV6-6 and TRBJ1-4; D might be TRBD1 (6 bases). V was cut by 10 bases and J by 8 bases, with 11 bases left in between. CDR1 MNHNY and CDR2 SVGAGI come from the germline V gene (reference sequence). This CDR3 has 11 amino acids. CDR3 nucleotide sequence: TGTGCCATCCGGACAGACGAAAAACTGTTTTTT. It yields the protein CAIRTDEKLFF.

This chain links TRBV6-5 with TRBJ1-5; D gene ambiguous. Germline values: CDR1 MNHEY, CDR2 SVGAGI. This CDR3 contains 15 residues. V lost 3 bases and J 2 bases, leaving 11 bases between the germline ends. The CDR3 spells CASSYGGSGNQPQHF. The CDR3 DNA sequence: TGTGCCAGCAGTTATGGAGGGTCCGGCAATCAGCCCCAGCATTTT.

The CDR3 nucleotides read TGTGCCATCAGTCGGGACACAGATACGCAGTATTTT. It encodes CAISRDTDTQYF. V gene TRBV10-3 combines with J gene TRBJ2-3, with a possible D match to TRBD2 (5 bases). The V end lost 5 bases, the J end lost 2 bases, and 5 bases lay between the germline ends. The CDR3 has 12 residues. In germline, CDR1 is ENHRY, CDR2 SYGVKD.

This clone has more than one count but fewer than ten. The chain links TRBV28 to TRBJ2-1, with 7 bases that match TRBD2. The CDR3 covers 14 residues. Germline V CDR1 and CDR2: MDHEN, SYDVKM. The junction had 8 bases not matched to a gene; V was cut back by 1 base and J by 11 bases. The CDR3 here is CASSLFGGGHQQFF. The CDR3 DNA reads as TGTGCCAGCAGTTTATTCGGGGGAGGGCATCAGCAGTTCTTC.